Reported below is one T cell receptor beta chain. The data stem from a study of blood T cell repertoires in COVID-19. Study at large: T cells, B-cell-depleted T cells, or PBMCs supplied cDNA or gDNA.

Source study methods: It was from reference gene primer amplification that nucleated cell counts were estimated. The assay was immunoSEQ multiplex PCR, and TCRdb's table has in-frame clones only and misses some. V, J and clone size derive from that table, while D and trimming were established from the DNA sequence. The table records 90,000 to 100,000 clones, under 85% of them present only once. The V and J ends lost 4 bases and 5 bases, in that order; junction bases with no gene match: 8. This CDR3 has 14 residues. Germline CDR1 SNHLY, CDR2 FYNNEI. The sequence derives from a man between 65 and 85 years old with acute or convalescent COVID-19. The chain is built from TRBV2 and TRBJ2-7; 7 bases align to TRBD1. Sequencing input: peripheral blood. CDR3 loop: CASSGLTGFHEQYF. CDR3 in DNA: TGTGCCAGCAGTGGATTGACAGGGTTCCACGAGCAGTACTTC. The variable domain in full, completed from reference TRBV2 and TRBJ2-7, reads EPEVTQTPSHQVTQMGQEVILRCVPISNHLYFYWYRQILGQKVEFLVSFYNNEISEKSEIFDDQFSVERPDGSNFTLKIRSTKLEDSAMYFCASSGLTGFHEQYFGPGTRLTVT.